The T cell receptor (beta chain) under discussion was sequenced for a study of T cell changes during pregnancy in multiple sclerosis. Here immunoSEQ multiplex PCR was the method, and the copy in TCRdb shows in-frame clones only, minus some. The sample consists of roughly 56,000 clones, 88% of them appearing once. Germline-derived CDR1 and CDR2 are KGHSH and LQKENI. This CDR3 is 13 amino acids long. The ends were cut back, 3 bases at V and 5 bases at J, with 8 bases in the middle. The TCR comes from a female donor with multiple sclerosis, enrolled in a pregnancy study. The genes are TRBV18 and TRBJ2-1; tentative D call: TRBD1 (6 bases). The sequenced sample was peripheral blood, obtained in the first trimester of pregnancy. DNA of the CDR3: TGTGCCAGCTCACCGAGGACAGACAATGAGCAGTTCTTC. It yields the protein CASSPRTDNEQFF.